Listed below are T cell receptor beta chains from one sample, sequenced in a study of OX40 agonist ivuxolimab in advanced cancers. Produced via immunoSEQ multiplex PCR; TCRdb's table is partial and in-frame only. The data hold 45,000 to 55,000 clones, with around 80% observed a single time. The sequencing used CD4+ or CD8+ T cells sorted from blood, collected in a trial of the OX40 agonist ivuxolimab. The receptors originated from an adult with an advanced solid tumor such as melanoma, head and neck, liver or kidney cancer. Each CDR3 is given with its conserved first and last residue. D genes are given only for firm matches. Size values are once, few and many counts, or a class for expanded clones, and some rows have none.

D gene: TRBD2; J gene: TRBJ2-3; clone size: NA; V gene: TRBV10-1; CDR3 DNA: TGCGCCAGCAGTGAGTCTGCGGGAGGGTACGATACGCAGTATTTT; CDR3 protein: CASSESAGGYDTQYF
D gene: NA; J gene: TRBJ2-1; clone size: NA; V gene: TRBV10-3; CDR3 DNA: TGTGCCATCAGTGAAATAGCAGAAGGGAATGAGCAGTTCTTC; CDR3 protein: CAISEIAEGNEQFF
D gene: NA; J gene: TRBJ2-5; clone size: NA; V gene: TRBV5-1; CDR3 DNA: TGCGCCAGCAGCTTAGAGGTCCAAGAGACCCAGTACTTC; CDR3 protein: CASSLEVQETQYF
D gene: NA; J gene: TRBJ2-2; clone size: NA; V gene: TRBV7-7; CDR3 DNA: TGTGCTAGCAGCCCTCTCAGGGGCGCCGGGGAGCTGTTTTTT; CDR3 protein: CASSPLRGAGELFF
D gene: NA; J gene: TRBJ2-2; clone size: NA; V gene: TRBV28; CDR3 DNA: TGTGCCAGCAGTTTATTTGAGCGGCCGAACACCGGGGAGCTGTTTTTT; CDR3 protein: CASSLFERPNTGELFF
D gene: NA; J gene: TRBJ2-3; clone size: NA; V gene: TRBV5-1; CDR3 DNA: TGCGCCAGCAGCTTGGTAGGCTATAGCACAGATACGCAGTATTTT; CDR3 protein: CASSLVGYSTDTQYF
D gene: TRBD2; J gene: TRBJ2-1; clone size: NA; V gene: TRBV28; CDR3 DNA: TGTGCCAGCAGCAAGCCGGGACTAGCGGGAGACAATGAGCAGTTCTTC; CDR3 protein: CASSKPGLAGDNEQFF
D gene: NA; J gene: TRBJ2-5; clone size: NA; V gene: TRBV7-6; CDR3 DNA: TGTGCCAGCAGCTTAACTGCGGGAAACCAAGAGACCCAGTACTTC; CDR3 protein: CASSLTAGNQETQYF
D gene: NA; J gene: TRBJ2-7; clone size: NA; V gene: TRBV6-5; CDR3 DNA: TGTGCCAGCAGACCAGGAAACTCCAAATGGCAGTACTTC; CDR3 protein: CASRPGNSKWQYF
D gene: NA; J gene: TRBJ2-7; clone size: NA; V gene: TRBV7-9; CDR3 DNA: TGTGCCAGCAGCTTATCCTTTGGACAGCGCTACTACGAGCAGTACTTC; CDR3 protein: CASSLSFGQRYYEQYF
D gene: NA; J gene: TRBJ2-5; clone size: NA; V gene: TRBV5-6; CDR3 DNA: TGTGCCAGCAGCACCCGGGACTGGGAGACCCAGTACTTC; CDR3 protein: CASSTRDWETQYF
D gene: NA; J gene: TRBJ2-2; clone size: NA; V gene: TRBV4-3; CDR3 DNA: TGCGCCAGCAGCCAAGATGGCAGGAACACCGGGGAGCTGTTTTTT; CDR3 protein: CASSQDGRNTGELFF
D gene: TRBD1; J gene: TRBJ1-4; clone size: once; V gene: TRBV5-1; CDR3 DNA: TGCGCCAGCAGTTTCGGACAGGGGGAGGGTGAAAAACTGTTTTTT; CDR3 protein: CASSFGQGEGEKLFF
D gene: TRBD1; J gene: TRBJ2-7; clone size: NA; V gene: TRBV29-1; CDR3 DNA: TGCAGCGTACTCGACAGGGTTAACTACGAGCAGTACTTC; CDR3 protein: CSVLDRVNYEQYF
D gene: TRBD1; J gene: TRBJ2-7; clone size: NA; V gene: TRBV7-8; CDR3 DNA: TGTGCCAGCAGCTTAGTACAGGGGAGCTCCTACGAGCAGTACTTC; CDR3 protein: CASSLVQGSSYEQYF
D gene: NA; J gene: TRBJ2-2; clone size: few; V gene: TRBV19; CDR3 DNA: TGTGCCAGTAGTATAGGGGGCCGGGCCGGGGAGCTGTTTTTT; CDR3 protein: CASSIGGRAGELFF